This T cell receptor beta chain derives from a study of OX40 agonist ivuxolimab in advanced cancers. About the research overall: Antecedent anti-PD-1, anti-PD-L1 or anti-CTLA-4 therapy was permissible, with under 50% having received some. Study results and limitations: Among the lowest levels of clonal expansion were found in partial responders at 0.1-3.0 mg/kg. Low normalized T-cell clonal expansion was also seen in some nonresponders.

Generated by immunoSEQ multiplex PCR, the TCRdb table keeps only in-frame clones and is missing some. The repertoire holds 60,000 or so clones, with about 89% as singletons. A word on this clone: Its cognate antigen is unknown.

CDR1 is MNHNS, CDR2 SASEGT, per germline. This CDR3 is built from 14 residues. V was shortened by 5 bases and J by 2 bases, with 12 bases between the two germline ends. The receptor's source is an adult with an advanced solid tumor such as melanoma, head and neck, liver or kidney cancer. Sequences were derived from CD4+ or CD8+ T cells sorted from blood, sampled in a trial of the OX40 agonist ivuxolimab. The chain links TRBV6-1 to TRBJ1-2; the D is unclear. The CDR3 DNA is TGTGCCAGCAGTACGAGGGCCAACAACTATGGCTACACCTTC. This translates into CASSTRANNYGYTF.